The 6 T cell receptor beta chains below come from one sample, sequenced in a study of graft-versus-host responses after intestinal transplantation (dated by TCRdb to the early 2020s). Receptor amplification or capture employed the immunoSEQ multiplex PCR assay. The clones in this table, taken by TCRdb from immuneACCESS, are in-frame only. Not every clone is retained; where verified, under half of the shortfall comes from an unresolved V gene, and the cause of the rest is unknown. For this sample the table gives about 30,000 clones, of which about three quarters were detected only once. The biggest ten clones account for approximately 2.8% of the sample. Dithiothreitol, EDTA incubations and collagenase D digestion were used to isolate intraepithelial and lamina propria lymphocytes from graft specimens. Sample: ileum tissue, taken 98 days after intestinal transplantation. All receptors derive from a human patient who received an intestinal transplant, so some T cells may come from the graft donor.

This clone is medium-sized. The chain couples TRBV18 to TRBJ2-7; possible D gene TRBD2, 6 bases. This CDR3 is 15 amino acids long. The germline gives CDR1 KGHSH, CDR2 LQKENI. The germline V and J ends were trimmed by 0 bases and 3 bases, with 12 bases remaining between them. DNA for the CDR3: TGTGCCAGCTCACCACCGGGAGGTCAGGTCTACGAGCAGTACTTC. Translated, it gives CASSPPGGQVYEQYF.

The CDR3 loop reads CASSYEGTYNEQFF. The CDR3 DNA follows: TGTGCCAGCAGTTACGAGGGAACCTACAATGAGCAGTTCTTC. The chain couples TRBV6-6 to TRBJ2-1; possibly TRBD2 for D (5 bases). Germline CDR1 and CDR2: MNHNY and SVGAGI (reference sequence). This CDR3 has 14 amino acids. V lost 2 bases, J lost 2 bases, and 7 bases lay in between.

This rearrangement joins TRBV15 to TRBJ2-7; the match to TRBD2 covers 7 bases. This CDR3 comprises 16 residues. The V gene end was trimmed by 1 base and the J gene end by 1 base; junction bases not matched to a gene: 7. Germline V gene lookup returns CDR1 LNHNV and CDR2 YYDKDF (reference sequence). CDR3 sequence: CATSRADTGLSYEQYF. CDR3 nucleotide sequence: TGTGCCACCAGCAGAGCGGACACGGGACTATCCTACGAGCAGTACTTC.

This chain joins TRBV19 and TRBJ1-5, with D possibly matching TRBD1 (6 bases). Germline assignment: CDR1 LNHDA and CDR2 SQIVND (reference sequence). Trimming shortened V by 7 bases and J by 10 bases, and 20 bases separated the two germline ends. The CDR3 runs 14 residues. CDR3 region: CASTVRRRRGPQHF. Here the CDR3 DNA reads TGTGCCAGTACCGTGAGGCGTCGCAGGGGCCCCCAGCATTTT.

The chain couples TRBV6-1 to TRBJ2-4; D unresolved. The CDR3 consists of 14 residues. Germline V CDR1 and CDR2: MNHNS, SASEGT. Trimming took 4 bases from V and 6 from J, leaving 13 bases between them. CDR3 DNA sequence: TGTGCCAGCAGTGGCCCCAATTTGGGAAACATTCAGTACTTC. The encoded protein is CASSGPNLGNIQYF.

V gene TRBV2 combines with J gene TRBJ2-1, with TRBD1 matching over 7 bases. V gave up 4 bases and J gave up 4 bases; unmatched junction bases: 4. Germline V gene lookup returns CDR1 SNHLY and CDR2 FYNNEI. CDR3 length equals 14 residues. CDR3 sequence: CASSVKGAYNEQFF. CDR3 in DNA: TGTGCCAGCAGTGTTAAGGGGGCATACAATGAGCAGTTCTTC.